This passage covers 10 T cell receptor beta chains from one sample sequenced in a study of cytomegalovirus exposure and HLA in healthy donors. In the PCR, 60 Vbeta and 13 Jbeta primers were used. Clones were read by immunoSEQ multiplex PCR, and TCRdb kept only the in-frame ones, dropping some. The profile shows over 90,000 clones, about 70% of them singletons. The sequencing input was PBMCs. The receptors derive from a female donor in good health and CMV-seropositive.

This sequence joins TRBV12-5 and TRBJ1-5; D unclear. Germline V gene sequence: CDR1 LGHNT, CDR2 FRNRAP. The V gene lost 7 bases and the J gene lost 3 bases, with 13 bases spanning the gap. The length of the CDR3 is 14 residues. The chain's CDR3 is CASAFAGLNQPQHF. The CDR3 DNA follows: TGTGCTAGTGCCTTCGCGGGCCTCAATCAGCCCCAGCATTTT.

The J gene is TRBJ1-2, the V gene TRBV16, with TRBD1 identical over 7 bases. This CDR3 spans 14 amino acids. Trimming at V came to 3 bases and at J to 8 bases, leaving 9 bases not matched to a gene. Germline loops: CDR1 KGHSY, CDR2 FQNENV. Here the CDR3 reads CASSQSETGSGYTF. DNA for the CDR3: TGTGCCAGCAGCCAGTCGGAGACAGGGAGCGGCTACACCTTC.

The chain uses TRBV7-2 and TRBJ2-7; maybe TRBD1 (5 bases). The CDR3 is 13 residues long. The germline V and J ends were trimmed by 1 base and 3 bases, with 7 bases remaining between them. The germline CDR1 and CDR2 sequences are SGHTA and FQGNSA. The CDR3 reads CASSLDRHYEQYF. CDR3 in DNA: TGTGCCAGCAGCTTAGACAGGCACTACGAGCAGTACTTC.

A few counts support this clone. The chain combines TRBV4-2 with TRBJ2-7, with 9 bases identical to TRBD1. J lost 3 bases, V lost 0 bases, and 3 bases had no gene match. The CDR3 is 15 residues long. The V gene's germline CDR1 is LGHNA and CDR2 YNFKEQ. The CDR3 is CASSQDDRGGYEQYF. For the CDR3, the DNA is TGTGCCAGCAGCCAAGACGACAGGGGGGGCTACGAGCAGTACTTC.

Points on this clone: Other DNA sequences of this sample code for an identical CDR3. CDR3 amino acids: CASSLDSYNSPLHF. CDR3 nucleotide sequence: TGCGCCAGCAGCTTAGACAGTTATAATTCACCCCTCCACTTT. This sequence joins TRBV5-1 and TRBJ1-6, with D perhaps TRBD1 (5 bases). Trimming shortened V by 2 bases and J by 4 bases, and 7 bases separated the two germline ends. Germline V gene sequence: CDR1 SGHRS, CDR2 YFSETQ. The length of the CDR3 is 14 residues.

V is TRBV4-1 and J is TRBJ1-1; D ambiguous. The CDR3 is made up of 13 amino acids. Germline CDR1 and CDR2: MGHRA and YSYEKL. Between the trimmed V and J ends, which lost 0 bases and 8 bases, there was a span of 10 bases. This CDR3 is CASSQDWAAEAFF. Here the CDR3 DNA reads TGCGCCAGCAGCCAAGATTGGGCAGCCGAAGCTTTCTTT.

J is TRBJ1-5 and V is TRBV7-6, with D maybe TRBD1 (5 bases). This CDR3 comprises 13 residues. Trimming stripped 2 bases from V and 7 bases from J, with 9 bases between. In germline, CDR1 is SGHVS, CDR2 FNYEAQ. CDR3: CASSLQGGQPQHF. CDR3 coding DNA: TGTGCCAGCAGCTTACAGGGTGGACAGCCCCAGCATTTT.

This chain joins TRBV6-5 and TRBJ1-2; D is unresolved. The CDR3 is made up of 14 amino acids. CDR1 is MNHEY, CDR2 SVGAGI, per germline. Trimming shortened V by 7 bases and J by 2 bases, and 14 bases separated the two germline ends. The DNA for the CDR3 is TGTGCCAGCAATGGCGGGGTACCGAACTATGGCTACACCTTC. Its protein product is CASNGGVPNYGYTF.

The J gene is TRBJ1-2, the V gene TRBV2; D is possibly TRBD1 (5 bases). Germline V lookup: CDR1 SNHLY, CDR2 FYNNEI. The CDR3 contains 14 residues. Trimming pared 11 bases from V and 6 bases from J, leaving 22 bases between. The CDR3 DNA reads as TGTGCCGTCCCAGGGCAGAAAAGTTCAGATGGCTACACCTTC. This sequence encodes CAVPGQKSSDGYTF.

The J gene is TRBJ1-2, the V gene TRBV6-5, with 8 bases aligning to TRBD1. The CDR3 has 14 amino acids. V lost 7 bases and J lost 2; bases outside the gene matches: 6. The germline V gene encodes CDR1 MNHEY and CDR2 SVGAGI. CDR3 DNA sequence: TGTGCCAGCACCAAAGCAGGGGGCAACTATGGCTACACCTTC. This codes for CASTKAGGNYGYTF.